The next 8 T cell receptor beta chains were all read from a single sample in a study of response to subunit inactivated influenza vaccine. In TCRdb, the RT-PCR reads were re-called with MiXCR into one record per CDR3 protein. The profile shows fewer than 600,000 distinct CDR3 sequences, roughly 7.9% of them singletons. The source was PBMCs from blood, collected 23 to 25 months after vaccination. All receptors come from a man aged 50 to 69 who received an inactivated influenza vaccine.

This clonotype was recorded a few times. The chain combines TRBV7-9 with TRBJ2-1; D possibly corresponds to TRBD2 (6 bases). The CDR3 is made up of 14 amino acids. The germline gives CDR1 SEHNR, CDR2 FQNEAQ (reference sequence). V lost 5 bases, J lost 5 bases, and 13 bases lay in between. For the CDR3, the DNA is TGTGCCAGCAGCGCCGGTGGAGGGAACAATGAGCAGTTCTTC. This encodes CASSAGGGNNEQFF.

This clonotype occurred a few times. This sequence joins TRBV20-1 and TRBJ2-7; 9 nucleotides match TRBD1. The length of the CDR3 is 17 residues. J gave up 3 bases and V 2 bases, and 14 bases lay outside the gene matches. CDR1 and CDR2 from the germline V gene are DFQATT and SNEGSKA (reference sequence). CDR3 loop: CSARPTQNRGRLYEQYF. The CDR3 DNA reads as TGCAGTGCTAGACCTACCCAAAACAGGGGGCGCCTCTACGAGCAGTACTTC.

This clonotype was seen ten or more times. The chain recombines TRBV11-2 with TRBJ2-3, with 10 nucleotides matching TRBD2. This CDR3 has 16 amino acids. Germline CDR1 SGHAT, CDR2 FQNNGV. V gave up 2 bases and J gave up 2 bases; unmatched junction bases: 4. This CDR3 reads CASSLSLAGFTDTQYF. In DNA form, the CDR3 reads TGTGCCAGCAGCTTATCACTAGCGGGGTTCACAGATACGCAGTATTTT.

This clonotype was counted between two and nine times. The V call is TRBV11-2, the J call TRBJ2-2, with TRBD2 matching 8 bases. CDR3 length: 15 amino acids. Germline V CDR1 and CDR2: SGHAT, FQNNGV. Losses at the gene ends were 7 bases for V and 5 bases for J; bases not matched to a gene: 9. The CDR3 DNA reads TGTGCCAGCACCCCGGGACTAGGCGAGACCGGGGAGCTGTTTTTT. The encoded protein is CASTPGLGETGELFF.

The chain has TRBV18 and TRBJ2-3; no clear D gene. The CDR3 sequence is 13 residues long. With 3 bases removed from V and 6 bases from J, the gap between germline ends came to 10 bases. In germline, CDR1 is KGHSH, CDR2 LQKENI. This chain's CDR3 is CASSPFAPDTQYF. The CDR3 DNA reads TGTGCCAGCTCACCGTTCGCACCGGATACGCAGTATTTT.

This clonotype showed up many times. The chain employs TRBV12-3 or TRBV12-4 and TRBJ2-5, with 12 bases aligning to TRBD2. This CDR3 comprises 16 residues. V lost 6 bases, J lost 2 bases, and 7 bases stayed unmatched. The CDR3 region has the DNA TGTGCCAGCAGCGCGACTAGCGGGGGAGTACAAGAGACCCAGTACTTC. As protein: CASSATSGGVQETQYF.

The CDR3 bases are TGTGCCAGCAGCGTAGCCCCCGGGACAGGGGGTCTGGAGACCCAGTACTTC. Amino acid sequence: CASSVAPGTGGLETQYF. This chain uses TRBV9 with TRBJ2-5, with TRBD1 matching 11 bases. J gave up 5 bases and V 0 bases, and 9 bases lay outside the gene matches. The V gene's germline CDR1 is SGDLS and CDR2 YYNGEE. The CDR3 runs 17 residues.

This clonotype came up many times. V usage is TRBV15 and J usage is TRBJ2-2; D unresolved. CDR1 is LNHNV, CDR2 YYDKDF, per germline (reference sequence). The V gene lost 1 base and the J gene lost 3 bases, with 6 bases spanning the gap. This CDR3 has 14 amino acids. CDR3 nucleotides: TGTGCCACCAGCAGAGCAAGCGACACCGGGGAGCTGTTTTTT. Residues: CATSRASDTGELFF. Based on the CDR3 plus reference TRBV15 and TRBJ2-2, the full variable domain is DAMVIQNPRYQVTQFGKPVTLSCSQTLNHNVMYWYQQKSSQAPKLLFHYYDKDFNNEADTPDNFQSRRPNTSFCFLDIRSPGLGDTAMYLCATSRASDTGELFFGEGSRLTVL.